A single sample is the source of the 27 T cell receptor beta chains below, sequenced in a study of T cell changes during pregnancy in multiple sclerosis. Assay used: immunoSEQ multiplex PCR; TCRdb lists only in-frame clones, some missing. Of roughly 90,000 clones in the sample, more than 85% were seen once. The sequencing used peripheral blood, collected before pregnancy. These receptors originate from a female donor with multiple sclerosis, enrolled in a pregnancy study.

The rearrangement uses TRBV2 and TRBJ1-2; 9 bases match TRBD1. CDR3 length: 15 amino acids. Germline assignment: CDR1 SNHLY and CDR2 FYNNEI. Germline trimming cut 5 bases from V and 8 bases from J; bases unmatched to any gene: 12. The CDR3 protein is CASSLKTGGSGGYTF. CDR3 nucleotides: TGTGCCAGCAGTCTTAAGACAGGGGGTTCGGGGGGCTACACCTTC.

This clone was seen only once. The chain combines TRBV7-9 with TRBJ1-4; the D is unclear. The length of the CDR3 is 15 residues. Germline loops: CDR1 SEHNR, CDR2 FQNEAQ (reference sequence). V was trimmed by 1 base and J by 0 bases, leaving 6 bases between them. CDR3 loop: CASSLVEATNEKLFF. The CDR3 DNA follows: TGTGCCAGCAGCTTAGTGGAGGCAACTAATGAAAAACTGTTTTTT.

In DNA form, the CDR3 reads TGTGCCAGCAGCTTGGGATTTACGGGGAGGGAGACCCAGTACTTC. Translated, it gives CASSLGFTGRETQYF. V and J are TRBV5-4 and TRBJ2-5; D possibly corresponds to TRBD2 (6 bases). This CDR3 is built from 15 residues. V lost 0 bases and J lost 5, with 14 bases in between. The germline V gene has CDR1 SGHNT and CDR2 YYREEE (reference sequence).

With regard to this clone: An end of the junction differs from the germline gene, which may be a read error. The chain recombines TRBV7-7 with TRBJ2-5, with D possibly TRBD1 on 6 matching bases. The germline gives CDR1 SSHAT, CDR2 FNYEAQ (reference sequence). This CDR3 region has 13 residues. The CDR3, as DNA: TGTGCCAGCAGCTTGGGACACCAAGGGACCCAGTACTTC. Translating it yields CASSLGHQGTQYF.

V usage is TRBV28 and J usage is TRBJ1-1; D gene unclear. In germline, CDR1 is MDHEN, CDR2 SYDVKM. Trimming left V 8 bases short and J 1 base short, with 11 bases between. This CDR3 contains 13 residues. CDR3 sequence reads: CASDGDKNTEAFF. In DNA form, the CDR3 reads TGTGCCAGCGACGGTGACAAGAACACTGAAGCTTTCTTT.

The chain couples TRBV4-3 to TRBJ2-5; 8 nucleotides align to TRBD1. Germline values: CDR1 LGHNA, CDR2 YSLEER. Unmatched junction bases numbered 9, after V lost 1 base and J lost 8 bases. The CDR3 consists of 15 residues. The CDR3 nucleotides are TGCGCCAGCAGCCAAGTCAGGGACAGGCTGGCAACCCAGTACTTC. It translates to CASSQVRDRLATQYF.

The CDR3, as DNA: TGTGCCAGCAGCCAACCGTTCGACAGGGGAAGGCAGTACTTC. Translated, it gives CASSQPFDRGRQYF. J is TRBJ2-7 and V is TRBV7-8; the match to TRBD1 covers 8 bases. The germline gives CDR1 SGHVS, CDR2 FQNEAQ. This CDR3 is built from 14 residues. The V and J ends lost 5 bases and 9 bases, in that order; junction bases with no gene match: 12.

The V call is TRBV2, the J call TRBJ1-1, with a possible D match to TRBD1 (6 bases). With 1 base removed from V and 2 bases from J, the gap between germline ends came to 14 bases. CDR3 length: 16 amino acids. Germline V gene sequence: CDR1 SNHLY, CDR2 FYNNEI. CDR3 region: CASSEVLTGDNTEAFF. The CDR3 nucleotides read TGTGCCAGCAGTGAAGTATTGACAGGAGATAACACTGAAGCTTTCTTT. Looking up the rest from reference TRBV2 and TRBJ1-1 gives the full variable domain: EPEVTQTPSHQVTQMGQEVILRCVPISNHLYFYWYRQILGQKVEFLVSFYNNEISEKSEIFDDQFSVERPDGSNFTLKIRSTKLEDSAMYFCASSEVLTGDNTEAFFGQGTRLTVV.

This chain uses TRBV7-2 with TRBJ2-7, with D tentatively TRBD2 (6 bases). The CDR3 spans 11 residues. Deletions cut 5 bases from V and 4 bases from J, with 6 bases between. Germline V gene lookup returns CDR1 SGHTA and CDR2 FQGNSA. The CDR3 region is CASSRGYEQYF. CDR3 nucleotides: TGTGCCAGCAGCCGGGGGTACGAGCAGTACTTC.

The V call is TRBV5-1, the J call TRBJ2-7; D remains ambiguous. Germline assignment: CDR1 SGHRS and CDR2 YFSETQ. V was clipped by 3 bases and J by 7 bases, with 14 bases between them. The CDR3 spans 13 residues. The CDR3 is CASSSPPLLEQYF. The CDR3 DNA reads TGCGCCAGCAGCTCCCCCCCCCTGTTGGAGCAGTACTTC.

This chain links TRBV27 with TRBJ2-5, with a weak D call TRBD2 (6 bases). The germline V and J ends were trimmed by 4 bases and 7 bases, with 16 bases remaining between them. The germline V gene has CDR1 MNHEY and CDR2 SMNVEV (reference sequence). CDR3 length: 14 residues. The CDR3 here is CASSSSTGVGTQYF. The CDR3 coding sequence is TGTGCCAGCAGTTCCTCGACGGGGGTTGGGACCCAGTACTTC.

This chain joins TRBV7-2 and TRBJ1-2, with D possibly matching TRBD1 (5 bases). Germline V gives CDR1 SGHTA, CDR2 FQGNSA. V dropped 2 bases and J dropped 8 bases, with 18 bases sitting between them. This CDR3 region has 15 residues. The CDR3 protein is CASSLPGQAVRGYTF. Written as DNA, the CDR3 is TGTGCCAGCAGCTTACCCGGACAAGCTGTGAGGGGCTACACCTTC. Combining the CDR3 with reference TRBV7-2 and TRBJ1-2 gives the whole variable domain GAGVSQSPSNKVTEKGKDVELRCDPISGHTALYWYRQSLGQGLEFLIYFQGNSAPDKSGLPSDRFSAERTGGSVSTLTIQRTQQEDSAVYLCASSLPGQAVRGYTFGSGTRLTVV.

This chain links TRBV7-9 with TRBJ1-4, with TRBD1 identical over 12 bases. Germline values: CDR1 SEHNR, CDR2 FQNEAQ (reference sequence). J was trimmed by 7 bases and V by 5 bases; bases with no gene match: 11. This CDR3 is 17 amino acids long. CDR3 bases: TGTGCCAGCAGCCCAGGGACAGGGGGCGTAAGCGGTGAAAAACTGTTTTTT. The encoded protein is CASSPGTGGVSGEKLFF.

This rearrangement joins TRBV7-3 to TRBJ2-6; D perhaps matches TRBD2 (6 bases). CDR3 size: 15 residues. Per germline, CDR1 SGHTA and CDR2 FQGTGA. Trimming stripped 3 bases from V and 2 bases from J, with 8 bases between. CDR3 loop: CASSLEGTGANVLTF. CDR3 bases: TGTGCCAGCAGCTTGGAGGGAACTGGGGCCAACGTCCTGACTTTC.

This clone appeared once. V gene TRBV10-3 combines with J gene TRBJ2-1, with 8 bases aligning to TRBD2. Losses at the gene ends were 0 bases for V and 3 bases for J; bases not matched to a gene: 4. The CDR3 is 16 residues long. The V gene's germline CDR1 is ENHRY and CDR2 SYGVKD. DNA for the CDR3: TGTGCCATCAGTGAGTCCAGGACTAGCAGCTACAATGAGCAGTTCTTC. This sequence encodes CAISESRTSSYNEQFF.

The chain combines TRBV7-2 with TRBJ1-5, with D possibly being TRBD1 (5 bases). Germline CDR1 reads SGHTA; CDR2 reads FQGNSA. This CDR3 contains 14 residues. Trimming left V 5 bases short and J 9 bases short, with 17 bases between. The chain's CDR3 is CASSTGRAGGPQHF. In DNA form, the CDR3 reads TGTGCCAGCAGCACAGGACGGGCCGGGGGGCCCCAGCATTTT.

The chain carries TRBV7-9 and TRBJ2-1, with D perhaps TRBD2 (5 bases). CDR3 length: 14 amino acids. CDR1 and CDR2 (germline): SEHNR, FQNEAQ (reference sequence). Trimming shortened V by 5 bases and J by 16 bases, and 24 bases separated the two germline ends. The CDR3 DNA reads TGTGCCAGCAGCCGGCCGAGTTTAAGGTCGAGGGCTTTCTTC. Its protein product is CASSRPSLRSRAFF.

J is TRBJ2-7 and V is TRBV10-3; no clear D. V lost 4 bases, J lost 6 bases, and 10 bases lay in between. The CDR3 consists of 12 residues. Germline lookup yields CDR1 ENHRY and CDR2 SYGVKD. CDR3: CAISGGPLEQYF. CDR3 nucleotides: TGTGCCATCAGTGGTGGGCCACTCGAGCAGTACTTC.

The chain carries TRBV4-3 and TRBJ2-1; D call uncertain. This CDR3 is built from 13 residues. Trimming removed 0 bases from V and 7 bases from J, with 7 bases in between. The germline V gene has CDR1 LGHNA and CDR2 YSLEER. CDR3 sequence reads: CASSQDSGNEQFF. The CDR3 bases are TGCGCCAGCAGCCAAGATTCCGGGAATGAGCAGTTCTTC.

The chain is built from TRBV28 and TRBJ1-5; D is perhaps TRBD1 (5 bases). CDR1 and CDR2 (germline): MDHEN, SYDVKM. Trimming took off 6 bases at V and 4 bases at J, with 13 bases between the two ends. This CDR3 contains 14 residues. Here the CDR3 DNA reads TGTGCCAGCAGCCCGACAGTTAGGAATCAGCCCCAGCATTTT. This gives the protein CASSPTVRNQPQHF. Together with reference TRBV28 and TRBJ1-5, the CDR3 gives the full variable domain: DVKVTQSSRYLVKRTGEKVFLECVQDMDHENMFWYRQDPGLGLRLIYFSYDVKMKEKGDIPEGYSVSREKKERFSLILESASTNQTSMYLCASSPTVRNQPQHFGDGTRLSIL.

This clone was seen more than once but under ten times. This chain links TRBV6-5 with TRBJ1-5; D remains unclear. The CDR3 runs 15 residues. V lost 8 bases, J lost 0 bases, and 14 bases lay in between. Germline CDR1 MNHEY, CDR2 SVGAGI. The CDR3 loop reads CASRPVHYSNQPQHF. For the CDR3, the DNA is TGTGCCAGCCGGCCCGTCCACTATAGCAATCAGCCCCAGCATTTT.

The chain carries TRBV2 and TRBJ2-5; 8 nucleotides line up with TRBD2. In germline, CDR1 is SNHLY, CDR2 FYNNEI. The CDR3 sequence is 13 residues long. V trimming: 5 bases; J trimming: 5 bases; junction bases outside the gene matches: 4. The CDR3 coding sequence is TGTGCCAGCAGTCCGGGGGGGATCGAGACCCAGTACTTC. Protein product: CASSPGGIETQYF.

The J gene is TRBJ1-1, the V gene TRBV11-2, with D maybe TRBD1 (5 bases). This CDR3 contains 13 residues. V gave up 2 bases and J gave up 5 bases, with 9 bases separating them. CDR1 is SGHAT, CDR2 FQNNGV, per germline. This CDR3 is CASSLKSGTEAFF. CDR3 nucleotides: TGTGCCAGCAGCTTAAAATCAGGGACTGAAGCTTTCTTT.

The CDR3 is CASSLKGGRLAGGQGYNEQFF. CDR3 nucleotide sequence: TGTGCCAGCAGCTTAAAGGGGGGGCGGCTAGCGGGAGGTCAGGGCTACAATGAGCAGTTCTTC. This chain joins TRBV13 and TRBJ2-1; 11 bases are a match to TRBD2. CDR1 PRHDT and CDR2 FYEKMQ come from the germline V gene (reference sequence). This CDR3 region has 21 residues. V gave up 2 bases and J gave up 3 bases; unmatched junction bases: 18.

The V and J genes are TRBV6-1 and TRBJ1-1; D may be TRBD1 (6 bases). The germline gives CDR1 MNHNS, CDR2 SASEGT. The V gene lost 10 bases and the J gene lost 7 bases, with 22 bases spanning the gap. The CDR3 totals 14 residues. This CDR3 reads CAIMMDSQIFEAFF. CDR3 bases: TGTGCCATCATGATGGACAGTCAAATCTTTGAAGCTTTCTTT.

This chain connects TRBV21-1 to TRBJ2-7; the table gives TRBD2 as D, unverified against the DNA. TRBV21-1 is noted as a pseudogene. This CDR3 comprises 14 residues. Here the CDR3 DNA reads TGTGCCAGCAGCTTCCGGACTAAAGCTCGCGAGCAGTACTTC. Its protein product is CASSFRTKAREQYF.

This chain links TRBV5-4 with TRBJ2-7; 10 bases are a match to TRBD1. Trimming took 3 bases from V and 7 from J; bases not matched to a gene: 13. CDR1 and CDR2 from the germline V gene are SGHNT and YYREEE (reference sequence). This CDR3 region has 16 residues. The CDR3 region has the DNA TGTGCCAGCAGCTCCTTACGGACAGGGGGGGTTAGGGAGCAGTACTTC. Its protein is CASSSLRTGGVREQYF.